This paragraph covers one T cell receptor beta chain sequence. This clone was observed a few times. Its specific antigen is unknown. The sample holds no much larger clone one base away, and base qualities are not on file. The sample's time point, from its label and the paper: 100 days after allo-HCT. Blood from recipients was drawn roughly 28 days before transplant, then again at days 30, 100 and 180 after transplant. Using Nuclei Lysis Solution, genomic DNA was extracted from unfractionated peripheral blood mononuclear cells that were either fresh or cryopreserved. These data come from a study of T cell clonotyping in hematopoietic cell transplantation (dated by TCRdb to the early 2020s). General notes on the study: The study collected more than 120 blood samples from 35 consecutive transplant recipients and their related donors. Recruitment of patients was conducted between 2015 and January 2017, and follow-up was continued until September 2020 or death. Here is what the overall study found, with its caveats: Broader TCR repertoire diversity after transplant was predicted by Inverse Simpson Index values from donors and from recipients before transplant. After transplant, TCR diversity in recipients dropped, and pathologically expanded clonotypes climbed progressively between day 30 and day 180. The sample size was limited, and CD4 and CD8 repertoire contributions could not be separated because cells were not sorted. Overlap with donor repertoires was found for only a small fraction of recipient repertoires, with over 97% found to appear de novo at the given depth.

Including the terminal cysteine and phenylalanine, the CDR3 comprises 13 residues. Of all the DNA, just the CDR3 is kept, 39 bases in frame from base 1. The germline V gene (reference sequence) gives CDR1 as WNHNN and CDR2 as SYGVQD. Trimming takes 6 bases from V and 6 bases from J, and the germline ends sit 15 bases apart. The immunoSEQ assay, a bias-controlled multiplex PCR using V- and J-specific primers, was used to amplify TCR beta CDR3 regions from genomic DNA. In a second PCR step, the CDR3 amplicons were tagged with a proprietary barcode plus Illumina adapter sequences. An Illumina MiSeq instrument was used for sequencing of the CDR3 libraries. Per the original workflow: Export and quality control were done with immunoSEQ Analyzer 3.0, while downstream analyses used R Bioconductor and Immunarch. Only productive rearrangements in the normalized downsampled data set were used to calculate repertoire metrics. In the normalized cohort, clonotypes with more than 5 templates were defined as pathologically expanded. The Inverse Simpson Index was used to measure repertoire diversity. CMV-specificity analyses were carried out on the non-normalized data set to capture all clonotypes. TCRdb re-hosts the immuneACCESS table, in-frame sequences only. Its copies lack some clones; in the studies checked, an unresolved V gene accounts for under half of them, and the cause for the rest is not known. D and trimming come from the DNA, and the V and J calls and clone size come from that table. The table for this sample lists roughly 5,100 clones; approximately 96% of them were counted only once. Clones ranked in the top ten supply 2.6% of the sample.

The specimen was PBMCs, collected 100 days after allogeneic stem cell transplant. The sequence derives from a male patient aged 40-50 years who had an allogeneic stem cell transplant from a related donor, so the T cells may come from the graft donor. Some clones in this sample may be carry-over from other donors' samples. This chain joins TRBV10-1 to TRBJ2-7; the D region possibly corresponds to TRBD2 (5 bases align). The CDR3 region: CASREQLASEQYF. The nucleotide sequence reads as follows: TGCGCCAGCAGGGAACAGCTAGCTTCCGAGCAGTACTTC.